This T cell receptor (beta chain) was recorded in a study of blood T cell repertoires in COVID-19. How the authors handled the data: The authors estimated nucleated cell counts from reference gene primer amplification. Profiling relied on immunoSEQ multiplex PCR, and the TCRdb table lists in-frame clones only, not all of them. The V and J calls and clone size come from that table; D and trimming were worked out from the DNA. The sample has roughly 81,000 clones; approximately 82% are singletons. After removal of 4 bases from V and 1 base from J, the junction contained 8 bases not matched to a gene. Germline values: CDR1 LGHNA, CDR2 YNFKEQ. The CDR3 loop spans 16 amino acids.

The sequence was obtained from a man older than 75 with active or convalescent COVID-19. Sequenced sample: peripheral blood. The chain has TRBV4-2 and TRBJ1-1, with 8 bases fitting TRBD1. The CDR3 nucleotides are TGTGCCAGCAGCCGGACCGGGACAGGAGAGAACACTGAAGCTTTCTTT. Encoded protein: CASSRTGTGENTEAFF.